What follows are 30 T cell receptor beta chains derived from one specimen sequenced in a study of blood T cell repertoires in COVID-19. Sequencing was performed with immunoSEQ multiplex PCR; in TCRdb, only in-frame clones are kept and a portion is missing. The repertoire holds around 260,000 clones, with approximately 85% as singletons. What was sequenced was PBMCs or T cells enriched from blood (not recorded which). These receptors were obtained from a woman aged 25 to 45 who had recovered from COVID-19.

This rearrangement joins TRBV9 to TRBJ1-4; D is unresolved. Per the germline V gene, CDR1 is SGDLS and CDR2 is YYNGEE. The CDR3 has 15 residues. Trimming took 0 bases from V and 0 from J, leaving 6 bases between them. As DNA, the CDR3 is TGTGCCAGCAGCGTAGGAGGAGCAACTAATGAAAAACTGTTTTTT. Protein sequence: CASSVGGATNEKLFF.

V usage is TRBV9 and J usage is TRBJ1-3; D call uncertain. From germline, CDR1 is SGDLS and CDR2 YYNGEE. This CDR3 has 16 residues. With 2 bases removed from V and 2 bases from J, the gap between germline ends came to 14 bases. CDR3 sequence: CASSVTDGGTGNTIYF. The CDR3 nucleotides are TGTGCCAGCAGCGTCACCGACGGAGGCACTGGAAACACCATATATTTT.

The V and J genes are TRBV5-1 and TRBJ1-1; D might be TRBD1 (5 bases). This CDR3 has 15 residues. The ends were cut back, 3 bases at V and 0 bases at J, with 12 bases in the middle. CDR1 and CDR2 (germline): SGHRS, YFSETQ. CDR3 sequence (DNA): TGCGCCAGCAGCTCGGGACTGCGACTGAACACTGAAGCTTTCTTT. This gives the protein CASSSGLRLNTEAFF.

V is TRBV19 and J is TRBJ1-2; D may be TRBD1 (6 bases). This CDR3 is 15 amino acids long. Germline V gene sequence: CDR1 LNHDA, CDR2 SQIVND (reference sequence). The V and J ends lost 7 bases and 8 bases respectively, with 23 bases between them. This CDR3 is CASNIKSDRRKGYTF. For the CDR3, the DNA is TGTGCCAGTAATATCAAATCAGACAGGCGAAAAGGCTACACCTTC.

J is TRBJ2-7 and V is TRBV19, with D uncertain. Trimming stripped 6 bases from V and 5 bases from J, with 8 bases between. This CDR3 spans 11 amino acids. In germline, CDR1 is LNHDA, CDR2 SQIVND (reference sequence). As DNA, the CDR3 is TGTGCCAGTAGCACCGTAGACGAGCAGTACTTC. It is translated as CASSTVDEQYF.

V is TRBV3-1 (or the pseudogene TRBV3-2) and J is TRBJ2-7, with D unclear. CDR3 length: 13 residues. Trimming took 3 bases from V and 2 from J, leaving 8 bases between them. CDR1 and CDR2 (germline): LGHDT, YNNKEL (reference sequence). The CDR3, as DNA: TGTGCCAGCAGCCAGGAACGGGCCTACGAGCAGTACTTC. Protein sequence: CASSQERAYEQYF.

The CDR3 DNA follows: TGTGCCGCATCTAGCGGGAGCGGAGAAGAGACCCAGTACTTC. This encodes CAASSGSGEETQYF. The chain links TRBV27 to TRBJ2-5; 10 bases line up with TRBD2. The CDR3 consists of 14 residues. The V and J ends lost 11 bases and 3 bases, in that order; junction bases with no gene match: 9. The germline V gene encodes CDR1 MNHEY and CDR2 SMNVEV (reference sequence).

This clone was observed many times. This chain connects TRBV19 to TRBJ1-2; the D is unclear. Trimming pared 5 bases from V and 6 bases from J, leaving 13 bases between. The CDR3 covers 13 residues. The germline V gene has CDR1 LNHDA and CDR2 SQIVND (reference sequence). The CDR3 DNA follows: TGTGCCAGTAGTTTGACGGAGGACCATGGCTACACCTTC. As protein: CASSLTEDHGYTF.

The J gene is TRBJ1-2, the V gene TRBV18; a possible D gene is TRBD1 (6 bases). The CDR3 consists of 15 residues. The germline V gene encodes CDR1 KGHSH and CDR2 LQKENI. V shed 6 bases and J shed 5 bases, with 19 bases lying between them. The CDR3 is CASSFNRDPIYGYTF. Here the CDR3 DNA reads TGTGCCAGCTCCTTTAACAGGGACCCCATTTATGGCTACACCTTC. Supplemented by reference TRBV18 and TRBJ1-2, the full variable domain reads NAGVMQNPRHLVRRRGQEARLRCSPMKGHSHVYWYRQLPEEGLKFMVYLQKENIIDESGMPKERFSAEFPKEGPSILRIQQVVRGDSAAYFCASSFNRDPIYGYTFGSGTRLTVV.

This chain uses TRBV7-2 with TRBJ2-2, with TRBD1 as a possible D gene (6 bases). Trimming took off 1 base at V and 7 bases at J, with 7 bases between the two ends. CDR1 is SGHTA, CDR2 FQGNSA, per germline. The CDR3 loop spans 13 amino acids. The CDR3 protein is CASSLGTDGELFF. The CDR3 DNA follows: TGTGCCAGCAGCTTAGGGACAGACGGGGAGCTGTTTTTT.

This clone was seen a single time. This chain links TRBV5-4 with TRBJ1-2; 9 bases line up with TRBD1. Germline loops: CDR1 SGHNT, CDR2 YYREEE (reference sequence). This CDR3 is 15 amino acids long. Trimming removed 4 bases from V and 2 bases from J; junction bases left unmatched: 6. The CDR3 loop reads CASSMGQGRNYGYTF. The CDR3, as DNA: TGTGCCAGCAGCATGGGACAGGGACGGAACTATGGCTACACCTTC.

In its sample, this clone was seen once. The genes are TRBV11-2 and TRBJ2-3; 7 bases align to TRBD1. The CDR3 runs to 13 residues. With 5 bases clipped from V and 6 bases from J, the junction kept 5 bases outside the gene matches. Germline loops: CDR1 SGHAT, CDR2 FQNNGV. The CDR3 DNA reads as TGTGCCAGCAGCGACAGGGCCGACGATACGCAGTATTTT. Its protein product is CASSDRADDTQYF.

This clone was recorded once. The rearrangement links TRBV19 to TRBJ1-1; D possibly corresponds to TRBD1 (6 bases). Germline loops: CDR1 LNHDA, CDR2 SQIVND (reference sequence). V lost 7 bases to trimming and J lost 2 bases, with 17 bases between them. This CDR3 has 15 amino acids. The CDR3 sequence: CASTPTGKFNTEAFF. The DNA for the CDR3 is TGTGCCAGTACCCCGACAGGAAAGTTTAACACTGAAGCTTTCTTT.

The chain uses TRBV2 and TRBJ2-1; 8 bases line up with TRBD2. V shed 8 bases, J shed 7 bases, and the junction held 10 bases outside the gene matches. The CDR3 sequence is 14 residues long. CDR1 and CDR2 from the germline V gene are SNHLY and FYNNEI. The CDR3 DNA follows: TGTGCCAGCTCGGTATCCCGCGGGAGGAATGAGCAGTTCTTC. The encoded protein is CASSVSRGRNEQFF.

V is TRBV2 and J is TRBJ1-1; D may be TRBD1 (5 bases). The CDR3 is 14 amino acids. Germline V lookup: CDR1 SNHLY, CDR2 FYNNEI. V was shortened by 7 bases and J by 0 bases, with 12 bases between the two germline ends. In DNA form, the CDR3 reads TGTGCCAGCATCCGGACATTTTTGAACACTGAAGCTTTCTTT. Translated, it gives CASIRTFLNTEAFF. Using reference TRBV2 and TRBJ1-1 for the parts outside the CDR3, the full variable domain is EPEVTQTPSHQVTQMGQEVILRCVPISNHLYFYWYRQILGQKVEFLVSFYNNEISEKSEIFDDQFSVERPDGSNFTLKIRSTKLEDSAMYFCASIRTFLNTEAFFGQGTRLTVV.

CDR3 protein: CASSPGVSTGELFF. As DNA, the CDR3 is TGCGCCAGCAGCCCAGGGGTTAGCACCGGGGAGCTGTTTTTT. This chain joins TRBV4-1 and TRBJ2-2; perhaps TRBD1 as D (6 bases). Between the trimmed V and J ends, which lost 4 bases and 4 bases, there was a span of 10 bases. The germline gives CDR1 MGHRA, CDR2 YSYEKL. This CDR3 contains 14 residues.

The V and J genes are TRBV29-1 and TRBJ1-2; D is possibly TRBD1 (5 bases). Per germline, CDR1 SQVTM and CDR2 ANQGSEA. The CDR3 contains 13 residues. The germline V and J ends were trimmed by 4 bases and 5 bases, with 14 bases remaining between them. The CDR3 sequence: CSVVGGGEYGYTF. As DNA, the CDR3 is TGCAGCGTTGTTGGGGGGGGAGAATATGGCTACACCTTC.

The chain employs TRBV19 and TRBJ2-5; 8 nucleotides align to TRBD2. V shed 6 bases, J shed 1 base, and the junction held 10 bases outside the gene matches. Germline CDR1 LNHDA, CDR2 SQIVND (reference sequence). This CDR3 is built from 16 residues. The CDR3 DNA reads TGTGCCAGTAGGCTCGCGGGGGGTAATACCCAAGAGACCCAGTACTTC. Its translation: CASRLAGGNTQETQYF.

The chain couples TRBV5-6 to TRBJ1-2; 7 bases match TRBD1. The CDR3 has 14 amino acids. Germline lookup yields CDR1 SGHDT and CDR2 YYEEEE. J gave up 8 bases and V 2 bases, and 9 bases lay outside the gene matches. CDR3 region: CASSLGPQGGGYTF. The CDR3 nucleotides are TGTGCCAGCAGCTTAGGCCCCCAAGGGGGCGGCTACACCTTC. Full variable domain (rest looked up from reference TRBV5-6 and TRBJ1-2): DAGVTQSPTHLIKTRGQQVTLRCSPKSGHDTVSWYQQALGQGPQFIFQYYEEEERQRGNFPDRFSGHQFPNYSSELNVNALLLGDSALYLCASSLGPQGGGYTFGSGTRLTVV.

This clone was found a few times. The chain employs TRBV5-1 and TRBJ1-5; D uncertain. With 3 bases removed from V and 1 base from J, the gap between germline ends came to 11 bases. This CDR3 is built from 15 residues. Germline values: CDR1 SGHRS, CDR2 YFSETQ. CDR3 sequence reads: CASSYAGASNQPQHF. As DNA, the CDR3 is TGCGCCAGCAGCTATGCGGGCGCGAGCAATCAGCCCCAGCATTTT.

The V gene is TRBV19, the J gene TRBJ1-1; possible D gene TRBD1, 6 bases. This CDR3 is built from 13 residues. With 3 bases removed from V and 1 base from J, the gap between germline ends came to 6 bases. Germline V gene data show CDR1 as LNHDA and CDR2 as SQIVND (reference sequence). The CDR3: CASSMDRNTEAFF. The CDR3, as DNA: TGTGCCAGTAGTATGGACAGGAACACTGAAGCTTTCTTT.

The J gene is TRBJ2-7, the V gene TRBV7-2; D ambiguous. The ends were cut back, 6 bases at V and 0 bases at J, with 18 bases in the middle. Germline-derived CDR1 and CDR2 are SGHTA and FQGNSA. The length of the CDR3 is 16 residues. The CDR3 sequence: CASSLMESSNSYEQYF. CDR3 DNA sequence: TGTGCCAGCAGTCTAATGGAGTCATCAAACTCCTACGAGCAGTACTTC.

The J gene is TRBJ2-1, the V gene TRBV5-1, with 11 bases fitting TRBD2. The V and J ends lost 4 bases and 8 bases, in that order; junction bases with no gene match: 14. Germline V CDR1 and CDR2: SGHRS, YFSETQ. The CDR3 has 17 amino acids. DNA for the CDR3: TGCGCCAGCAGCAGGGGGACTAGCGGCTTGGGACGAGATGAGCAGTTCTTC. Its protein is CASSRGTSGLGRDEQFF.

This chain uses TRBV5-1 with TRBJ2-1, with 10 bases that match TRBD2. There are 15 residues in the CDR3. Trimming took 2 bases from V and 4 from J; bases not matched to a gene: 3. Germline V lookup: CDR1 SGHRS, CDR2 YFSETQ. DNA for the CDR3: TGCGCCAGCAGCTTAAGCGGGAGGGGGTACAATGAGCAGTTCTTC. Amino acid sequence: CASSLSGRGYNEQFF.

In this sample, this clone turned up once. This rearrangement joins TRBV19 to TRBJ2-4, with D perhaps matching TRBD1 (6 bases). Trimming left V 6 bases short and J 1 base short, with 16 bases between. The CDR3 consists of 16 residues. From germline, CDR1 is LNHDA and CDR2 SQIVND (reference sequence). CDR3 amino acids: CASRADQGLAKNIQYF. CDR3 bases: TGTGCCAGTAGGGCCGACCAGGGGTTGGCCAAAAACATTCAGTACTTC.

In its sample, this clone was seen once. The V gene is TRBV7-6, the J gene TRBJ1-1; no definite D call. CDR1 and CDR2 (germline): SGHVS, FNYEAQ. This CDR3 is 14 amino acids long. The V gene lost 1 base and the J gene lost 0 bases, with 6 bases spanning the gap. The CDR3 spells CASSLDRLNTEAFF. DNA for the CDR3: TGTGCCAGCAGCTTAGACAGATTGAACACTGAAGCTTTCTTT.

The chain combines TRBV18 with TRBJ1-2; TRBD1 is a possible D gene (6 bases). There are 15 residues in the CDR3. Trimming took 3 bases from V and 4 from J, leaving 15 bases between them. The germline V gene has CDR1 KGHSH and CDR2 LQKENI. The CDR3 sequence is CASSPYRAASYGYTF. The CDR3 nucleotides are TGTGCCAGCTCACCCTACAGGGCCGCCTCCTATGGCTACACCTTC.

The chain carries TRBV10-2 and TRBJ2-2; TRBD2 matches 11 bases. The CDR3 sequence is 16 residues long. Germline values: CDR1 WSHSY, CDR2 SAAADI. J was trimmed by 4 bases and V by 8 bases; bases with no gene match: 9. This CDR3 is CASGNSGGASTGELFF. The CDR3, as DNA: TGCGCCAGCGGAAATAGCGGGGGGGCTTCCACCGGGGAGCTGTTTTTT.

The CDR3 loop is CASSFFGLTTEAFF. CDR3 bases: TGTGCCAGCAGCTTTTTTGGGCTCACCACTGAAGCTTTCTTT. The V and J genes are TRBV14 and TRBJ1-1; no clear D. The germline CDR1 and CDR2 sequences are SGHDN and FVKESK. The CDR3 runs 14 residues. The V and J ends lost 5 bases and 4 bases respectively, with 14 bases between them. The variable domain in full, with the rest retrieved from reference TRBV14 and TRBJ1-1, is EAGVTQFPSHSVIEKGQTVTLRCDPISGHDNLYWYRRVMGKEIKFLLHFVKESKQDESGMPNNRFLAERTGGTYSTLKVQPAELEDSGVYFCASSFFGLTTEAFFGQGTRLTVV.

DNA for the CDR3: TGCGCCAGCAGCTTGACGGGGTCGAACTATGGCTACACCTTC. It translates to CASSLTGSNYGYTF. The chain combines TRBV5-1 with TRBJ1-2, with unresolved D. The CDR3 has 14 amino acids. The ends were cut back, 1 base at V and 2 bases at J, with 9 bases in the middle. Germline V gene lookup returns CDR1 SGHRS and CDR2 YFSETQ.